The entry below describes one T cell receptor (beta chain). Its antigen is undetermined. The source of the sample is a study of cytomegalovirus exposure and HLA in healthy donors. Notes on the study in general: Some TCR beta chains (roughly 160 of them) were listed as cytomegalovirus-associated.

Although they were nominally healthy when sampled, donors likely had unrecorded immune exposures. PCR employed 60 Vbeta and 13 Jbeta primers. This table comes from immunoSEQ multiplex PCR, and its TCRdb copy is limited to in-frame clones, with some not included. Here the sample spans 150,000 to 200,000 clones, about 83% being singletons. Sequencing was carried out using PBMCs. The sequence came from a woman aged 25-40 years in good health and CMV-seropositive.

The DNA for the CDR3 is TGTGCCAGCAGTTCGTCGGGGAAACAAGAGACCCAGTACTTC. Translation: CASSSSGKQETQYF. V and J are TRBV28 and TRBJ2-5; the D gene is possibly TRBD2 (5 bases). The CDR3 runs to 14 residues. Trimming took 4 bases from V and 2 from J, leaving 11 bases between them. CDR1 and CDR2 from the germline V gene are MDHEN and SYDVKM. Based on the CDR3 plus reference TRBV28 and TRBJ2-5, the full variable domain is DVKVTQSSRYLVKRTGEKVFLECVQDMDHENMFWYRQDPGLGLRLIYFSYDVKMKEKGDIPEGYSVSREKKERFSLILESASTNQTSMYLCASSSSGKQETQYFGPGTRLLVL.